A selection of T cell receptor beta chains follows, all from one sample in a study of T cells in Graves' hyperthyroidism and ophthalmopathy. MiXCR, applied by TCRdb to the multiplex PCR reads, yields one record per CDR3 protein. Of some 570,000 distinct CDR3 sequences listed, approximately 17% are singletons. What was sequenced was blood. These receptors were obtained from a woman aged 18-30 years with Graves' ophthalmopathy. CDR3s include the opening cysteine and the closing phenylalanine or tryptophan. The D gene is left open where the match is weak. The size of a clone is reported for some rows only, either as once, few or many, or as a class for expanded clones.

CDR3nt	CDR3aa	d_gene	v_gene	j_gene	abundance
TGCAGCGGCAGGGCCGGGGTGACTGAAGCTTTCTTT	CSGRAGVTEAFF	.	TRBV29-1	TRBJ1-1	many
TGCGCCACCAGGGACAACTACGAGCAGTACTTC	CATRDNYEQYF	.	TRBV5-1	TRBJ2-7	once
TGCGCCAGCAGCCACGCGGGGAAGGATTATGAGCAGTTCTTC	CASSHAGKDYEQFF	.	TRBV5-1	TRBJ2-1	.
TGTGCCAGCAGTTTCGGGGGCCTCTCTGGAAACACCATATATTTT	CASSFGGLSGNTIYF	.	TRBV28	TRBJ1-3	few
TGCAGTGCTAGAGATTCCGGGACAGGCTACAATGAGCAGTTCTTC	CSARDSGTGYNEQFF	TRBD1	TRBV20-1	TRBJ2-1	.
TGTGCCAGCAGTCCACCCAGGGGGGACAATCAGCCCCAGCATTTT	CASSPPRGDNQPQHF	TRBD1	TRBV6-1	TRBJ1-5	many
TGTGCCAGCAGCTTAGCGGGGACTAGCGGGAGCAATGAGCAGTTCTTC	CASSLAGTSGSNEQFF	TRBD2	TRBV7-2	TRBJ2-1	many
TGTGCCAGCAGCTTAGAGGTCTGGACTCAAGAGACCCAGTACTTC	CASSLEVWTQETQYF	.	TRBV5-6	TRBJ2-5	few
TGCAGTGCTCCAGGGGGCGTTTGGCCCAATGAGCAGTTCTTC	CSAPGGVWPNEQFF	TRBD1	TRBV20-1	TRBJ2-1	few
TGTGCCTGGAGTGTCCGGGACTCCTCACCCCTCCACTTT	CAWSVRDSSPLHF	.	TRBV30	TRBJ1-6	few
TGTGCCAGCAGCCACCGCCGCGGGGTAGGCGCCCCGACCTTC	CASSHRRGVGAPTF	.	TRBV11-1	TRBJ1-2	few
TGTGCCAGCAGTCTCCATAGCGGGAGGGTGGACACCGGGGAGCTGTTTTTT	CASSLHSGRVDTGELFF	TRBD2	TRBV27	TRBJ2-2	.
TGTGCCATCGGGGGTAAACCACTAGCGGGGGACTACAATGAGCAGTTCTTC	CAIGGKPLAGDYNEQFF	TRBD2	TRBV10-3	TRBJ2-1	many
TGTGCCATCACCATGGGACAGGGTGGCGAGCAGTACTTC	CAITMGQGGEQYF	TRBD1	TRBV10-3	TRBJ2-7	few
TGTGCCAGCATTTCCGGACAGGGGATATATGGCTACACCTTC	CASISGQGIYGYTF	TRBD1	TRBV28	TRBJ1-2	few
TGTGCCAGCAGTTTTCCCGTCCGGGAACAGGACAATGAGCAGTTCTTC	CASSFPVREQDNEQFF	.	TRBV12-3/TRBV12-4	TRBJ2-1	.
TGTGCCAGCAGTGAAGACGGCGGGGGGAAATACAATGAGCAGTTCTTC	CASSEDGGGKYNEQFF	TRBD2	TRBV6-1	TRBJ2-1	.
TGTGCCAGCAGTTTCTCCCCCCCGGCGGATCCCTCTGGGGCCAACGTCCTGACTTTC	CASSFSPPADPSGANVLTF	.	TRBV27	TRBJ2-6	.
TGTGCCTGGGCCGGGACAGGGGTTGAAAAACTGTTTTTT	CAWAGTGVEKLFF	TRBD1	TRBV30	TRBJ1-4	.
TGTGCCTGGAGTCGGGTCGGGGAGCTGTTTTTT	CAWSRVGELFF	.	TRBV30	TRBJ2-2	many
TGTGCCAGCAGTTTCCGGGGGTTCCCCTACGAGCAGTACTTC	CASSFRGFPYEQYF	.	TRBV28	TRBJ2-7	many
TGCGCCAGCAGCGTCCCGACAGGGGGCTCCTACAATGAGCAGTTCTTC	CASSVPTGGSYNEQFF	TRBD1	TRBV5-1	TRBJ2-1	many
TGTGCCAGCAGTGGAACTCTAGCGGGGGGGGAAGAGACCCAGTACTTC	CASSGTLAGGEETQYF	TRBD2	TRBV6-1	TRBJ2-5	few
TGCAGCGTTGAAGATGGAGTGGCAGACAGGAATAATTCACCCCTCCACTTT	CSVEDGVADRNNSPLHF	.	TRBV29-1	TRBJ1-6	.
TGTGCCAGTAGTATACCCACTGACAGAACTGGGGCCAACGTCCTGACTTTC	CASSIPTDRTGANVLTF	.	TRBV19	TRBJ2-6	.
TGTGCCAGCAGTTCTTTGGCGGGAGGTGCGCAGTACTTC	CASSSLAGGAQYF	TRBD2	TRBV2	TRBJ2-7	.
TGCAGTGCTCGGGCGAGGGGGGAGGGGAACGAGCAGTACTTC	CSARARGEGNEQYF	.	TRBV20-1	TRBJ2-7	few
TGTGCCAGCAGTTACTCCGGCGCAGTTAGCAATCAGCCCCAGCATTTT	CASSYSGAVSNQPQHF	.	TRBV6-5	TRBJ1-5	.
TGCGCCAGCAGCTGGGAGGGGAGAGATATGACCGGGGAGCTGTTTTTT	CASSWEGRDMTGELFF	TRBD2	TRBV5-1	TRBJ2-2	few
TGCAGCGTTGACCATCAGGGGGCCTCTGAAGCTTTCTTT	CSVDHQGASEAFF	TRBD1	TRBV29-1	TRBJ1-1	.
TGTGCCAGCAGCTCAGCGACAGGACGAGAAGAGACCCGGTACTTC	CASSSATGREETRYF	.	TRBV5-1	TRBJ2-5	.
TGTGCCAGCTCACCAAATCGGGCTGGAAACACCATATATTTT	CASSPNRAGNTIYF	.	TRBV28	TRBJ1-3	.
TGTGCCAGCAGTCCTTACAGGGGCCCCCCTCAAGAGACCCAGTACTTC	CASSPYRGPPQETQYF	TRBD1	TRBV28	TRBJ2-5	.
TGTGCCAGCAGTCCGACAGGGTACTATGGCTACACCTTC	CASSPTGYYGYTF	TRBD1	TRBV28	TRBJ1-2	many
TGTGCCAGCAGCTTAGCGGAGGGGACCACTGAAGCTTTCTTT	CASSLAEGTTEAFF	.	TRBV7-8	TRBJ1-1	many
TGTGCCAGCAGTGAAAGGACGACAGGGGTGGCTGGGGCCAACGTCCTGACTTTC	CASSERTTGVAGANVLTF	TRBD1	TRBV6-1	TRBJ2-6	many
TGTGCCAGCAGTTACAGGGCCCCGGTCCTCAAAAAACTGTTTTTT	CASSYRAPVLKKLFF	.	TRBV2	TRBJ1-4	.
TGTGCCAGCCGCAGCGTCGCGAACACCGGGGAGCTGTTTTTT	CASRSVANTGELFF	.	TRBV11-2	TRBJ2-2	many
TGCGCCAGCAGCCGTTCAGGAGCGGGGTCGGCGGAGACCCAGTACTTC	CASSRSGAGSAETQYF	TRBD2	TRBV4-3	TRBJ2-5	.
TGTGCCAGCAGCCAAGGGGGAGGAGAACCCTATGGCTACACCTTC	CASSQGGGEPYGYTF	.	TRBV4-2	TRBJ1-2	few
TGTGCCAGTACCCGATCGTGGGGGCGGGAGGGCAATCAGCCCCAGCATTTT	CASTRSWGREGNQPQHF	.	TRBV19	TRBJ1-5	.
TGTGCCAGCAGTGAAAACGGAAGAGCCAATCAGCCCCAGCATTTT	CASSENGRANQPQHF	.	TRBV6-1	TRBJ1-5	many
TGTGCCAGCAGTTTAGGAGGGGAGTATGAAGCTTTCTTT	CASSLGGEYEAFF	.	TRBV12-3/TRBV12-4	TRBJ1-1	many
TGTGCCAGCAGCTTAGCCGTTCCCGACAGAACCTACGAGCAGTACTTC	CASSLAVPDRTYEQYF	.	TRBV7-2	TRBJ2-7	.
TGTGCCTGCGGACAGCACACTGAAGCTTTCTTT	CACGQHTEAFF	.	TRBV6-1	TRBJ1-1	.
TGTGCCAGCAGCGTAGATGGACAGGGAGAGACCCAGTACTTC	CASSVDGQGETQYF	TRBD1	TRBV13	TRBJ2-5	.
TGCAGCGTTGAAGGACACCAGGCCTACGAGCAGTACTTC	CSVEGHQAYEQYF	.	TRBV29-1	TRBJ2-7	.
TGTGCCAGCAGCCCGACGGACAGTGGGGAGACCCAGTACTTC	CASSPTDSGETQYF	.	TRBV11-1	TRBJ2-5	many
TGTGCCAGCAGCCAAGAAGAAGGCTACGAGCAGTACTTC	CASSQEEGYEQYF	.	TRBV14	TRBJ2-7	many